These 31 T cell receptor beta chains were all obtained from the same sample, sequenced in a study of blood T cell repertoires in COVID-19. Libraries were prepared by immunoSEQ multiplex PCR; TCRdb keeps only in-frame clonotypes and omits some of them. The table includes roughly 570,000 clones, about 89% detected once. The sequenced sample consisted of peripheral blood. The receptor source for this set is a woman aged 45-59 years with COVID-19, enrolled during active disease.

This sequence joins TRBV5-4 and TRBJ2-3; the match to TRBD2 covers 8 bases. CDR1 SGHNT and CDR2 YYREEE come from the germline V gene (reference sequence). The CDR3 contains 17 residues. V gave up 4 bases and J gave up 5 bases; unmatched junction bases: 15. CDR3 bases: TGTGCCAGCAGCCTCGCCCGCGCGGGGGGCCTGGAAGATACGCAGTATTTT. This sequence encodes CASSLARAGGLEDTQYF.

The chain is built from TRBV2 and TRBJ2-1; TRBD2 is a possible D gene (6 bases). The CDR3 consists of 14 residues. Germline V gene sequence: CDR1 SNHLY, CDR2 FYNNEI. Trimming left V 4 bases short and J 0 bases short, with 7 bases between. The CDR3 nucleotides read TGTGCCAGCAGTGTGACTAGCTCCTACAATGAGCAGTTCTTC. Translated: CASSVTSSYNEQFF.

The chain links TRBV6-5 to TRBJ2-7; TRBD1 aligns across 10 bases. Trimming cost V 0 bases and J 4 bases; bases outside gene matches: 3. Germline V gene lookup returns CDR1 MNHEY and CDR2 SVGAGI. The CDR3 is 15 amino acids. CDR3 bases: TGTGCCAGCAGTTACTCGGGGACAGGGGAATACGAGCAGTACTTC. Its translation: CASSYSGTGEYEQYF.

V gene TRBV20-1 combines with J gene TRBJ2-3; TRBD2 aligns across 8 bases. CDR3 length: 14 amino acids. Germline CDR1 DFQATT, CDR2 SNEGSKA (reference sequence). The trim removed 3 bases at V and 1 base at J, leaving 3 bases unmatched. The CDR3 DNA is TGCAGTGCTAGTGCGGGACTAGGCACAGATACGCAGTATTTT. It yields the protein CSASAGLGTDTQYF.

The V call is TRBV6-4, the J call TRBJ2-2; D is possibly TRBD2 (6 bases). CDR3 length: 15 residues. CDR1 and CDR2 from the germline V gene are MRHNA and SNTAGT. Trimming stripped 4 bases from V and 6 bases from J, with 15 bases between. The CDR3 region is CASSAASDGAGELFF. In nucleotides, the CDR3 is TGTGCCAGCAGTGCGGCTAGCGATGGCGCCGGGGAGCTGTTTTTT.

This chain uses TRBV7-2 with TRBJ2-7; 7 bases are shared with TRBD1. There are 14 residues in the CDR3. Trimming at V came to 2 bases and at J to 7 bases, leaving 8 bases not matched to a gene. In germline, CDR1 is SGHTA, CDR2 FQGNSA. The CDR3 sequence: CASSLLGQIGEQYF. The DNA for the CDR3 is TGTGCCAGCAGCTTATTGGGACAGATCGGAGAGCAGTACTTC.

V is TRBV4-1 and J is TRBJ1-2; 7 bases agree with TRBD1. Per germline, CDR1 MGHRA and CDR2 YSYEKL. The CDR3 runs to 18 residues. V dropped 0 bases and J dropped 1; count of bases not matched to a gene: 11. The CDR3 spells CASSQEDGDSAINYGYTF. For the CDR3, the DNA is TGCGCCAGCAGCCAAGAGGATGGGGACAGCGCCATTAACTATGGCTACACCTTC.

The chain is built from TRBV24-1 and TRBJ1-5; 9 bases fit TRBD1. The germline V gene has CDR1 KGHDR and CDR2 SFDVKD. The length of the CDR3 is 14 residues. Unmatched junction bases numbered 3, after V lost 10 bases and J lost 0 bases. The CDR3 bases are TGTGCCACTGGGGACAGGGATAGCAATCAGCCCCAGCATTTT. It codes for CATGDRDSNQPQHF.

This chain's CDR3 is CASSVSSPGQGVNTQYF. The CDR3 coding sequence is TGTGCCAGCAGTGTATCGTCTCCGGGACAGGGTGTAAATACGCAGTATTTT. The V gene is TRBV2, the J gene TRBJ2-3, with 9 positions matching TRBD1. V gave up 4 bases and J gave up 7 bases; unmatched junction bases: 15. The CDR3 covers 17 residues. Germline CDR1 is SNHLY and CDR2 is FYNNEI.

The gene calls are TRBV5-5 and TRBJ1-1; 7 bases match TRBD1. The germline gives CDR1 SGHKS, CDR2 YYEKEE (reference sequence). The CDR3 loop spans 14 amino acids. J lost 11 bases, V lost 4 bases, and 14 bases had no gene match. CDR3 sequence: CASSLQGGRLGAFF. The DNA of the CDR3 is TGTGCCAGCAGCCTCCAGGGGGGCCGGCTAGGTGCTTTCTTT.

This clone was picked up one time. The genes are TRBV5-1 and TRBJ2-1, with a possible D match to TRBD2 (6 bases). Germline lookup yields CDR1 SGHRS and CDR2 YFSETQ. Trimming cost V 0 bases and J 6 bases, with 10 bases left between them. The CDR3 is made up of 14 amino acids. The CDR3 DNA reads TGCGCCAGCAGCTTGGTCGGGGGTAGCAATGAGCAGTTCTTC. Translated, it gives CASSLVGGSNEQFF.

Here the CDR3 reads CASSGAGLSNQPQHF. The CDR3 region has the DNA TGTGCCAGTAGTGGGGCAGGGCTGAGCAATCAGCCCCAGCATTTT. The V and J genes are TRBV19 and TRBJ1-5, with D possibly TRBD1 on 5 matching bases. The CDR3 totals 15 residues. Trimming removed 5 bases at V and 1 base at J, with 12 bases between. In germline, CDR1 is LNHDA, CDR2 SQIVND (reference sequence).

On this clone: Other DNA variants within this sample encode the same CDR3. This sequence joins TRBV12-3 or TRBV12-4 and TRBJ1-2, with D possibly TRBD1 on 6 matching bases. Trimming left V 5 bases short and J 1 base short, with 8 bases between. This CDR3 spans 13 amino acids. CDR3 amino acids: CASSQDSNYGYTF. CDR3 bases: TGTGCCAGCAGTCAGGACAGTAACTATGGCTACACCTTC.

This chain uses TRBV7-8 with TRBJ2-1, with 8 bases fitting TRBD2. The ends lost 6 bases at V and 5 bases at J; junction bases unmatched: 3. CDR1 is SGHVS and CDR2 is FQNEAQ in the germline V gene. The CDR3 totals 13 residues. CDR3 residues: CASRTGGDNEQFF. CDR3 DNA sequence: TGTGCCAGCAGGACGGGGGGGGACAATGAGCAGTTCTTC. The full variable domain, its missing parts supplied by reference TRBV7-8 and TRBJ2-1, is GAGVSQSPRYKVAKRGQDVALRCDPISGHVSLFWYQQALGQGPEFLTYFQNEAQLDKSGLPSDRFFAERPEGSVSTLKIQRTQQEDSAVYLCASRTGGDNEQFFGPGTRLTVL.

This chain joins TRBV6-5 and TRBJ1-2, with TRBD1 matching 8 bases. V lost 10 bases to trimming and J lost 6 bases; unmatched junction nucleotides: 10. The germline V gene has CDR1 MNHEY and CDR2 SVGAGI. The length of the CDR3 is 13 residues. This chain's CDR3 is CATVDRVSDGYTF. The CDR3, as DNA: TGTGCCACCGTGGACAGGGTGAGCGATGGCTACACCTTC.

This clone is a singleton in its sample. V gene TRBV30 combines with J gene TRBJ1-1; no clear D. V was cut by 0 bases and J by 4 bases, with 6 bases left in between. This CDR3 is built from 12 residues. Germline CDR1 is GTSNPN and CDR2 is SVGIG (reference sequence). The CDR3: CAWSVSGTEAFF. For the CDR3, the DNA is TGTGCCTGGAGTGTATCAGGCACTGAAGCTTTCTTT.

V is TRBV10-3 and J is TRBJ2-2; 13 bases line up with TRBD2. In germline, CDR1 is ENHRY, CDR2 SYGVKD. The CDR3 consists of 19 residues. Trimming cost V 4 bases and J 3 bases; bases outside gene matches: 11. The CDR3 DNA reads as TGTGCCATCAGTGGGACTAGCGGGGGTTACTCGAGCGACACCGGGGAGCTGTTTTTT. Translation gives CAISGTSGGYSSDTGELFF.

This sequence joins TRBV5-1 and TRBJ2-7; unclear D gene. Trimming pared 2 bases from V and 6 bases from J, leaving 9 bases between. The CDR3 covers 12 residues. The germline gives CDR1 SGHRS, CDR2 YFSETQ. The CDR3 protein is CASSFDLGEQYF. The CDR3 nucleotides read TGCGCCAGCAGCTTCGACTTAGGCGAGCAGTACTTC.

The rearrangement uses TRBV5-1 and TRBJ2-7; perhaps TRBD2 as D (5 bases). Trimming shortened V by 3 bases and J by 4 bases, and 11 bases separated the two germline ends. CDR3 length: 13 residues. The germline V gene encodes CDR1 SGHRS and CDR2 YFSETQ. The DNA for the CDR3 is TGCGCCAGCAGCTCTATGACGGGGTACGAGCAGTACTTC. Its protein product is CASSSMTGYEQYF.

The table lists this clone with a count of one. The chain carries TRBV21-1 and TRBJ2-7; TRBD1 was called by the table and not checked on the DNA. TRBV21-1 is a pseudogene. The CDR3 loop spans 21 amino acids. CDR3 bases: TGTGCCAGCAGCAAAGCGGGCGCCGGACAGGGCTTAACCAGAAGCTCCTACGAGCAGTACTTC. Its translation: CASSKAGAGQGLTRSSYEQYF.

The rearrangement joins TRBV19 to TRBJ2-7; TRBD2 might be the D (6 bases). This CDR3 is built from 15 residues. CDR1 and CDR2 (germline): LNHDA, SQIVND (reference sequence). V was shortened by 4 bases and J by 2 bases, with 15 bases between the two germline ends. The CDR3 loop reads CASSTSREPAYEQYF. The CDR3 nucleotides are TGTGCCAGTAGTACGTCTCGGGAGCCCGCCTACGAGCAGTACTTC. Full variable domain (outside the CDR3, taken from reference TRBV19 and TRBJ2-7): DGGITQSPKYLFRKEGQNVTLSCEQNLNHDAMYWYRQDPGQGLRLIYYSQIVNDFQKGDIAEGYSVSREKKESFPLTVTSAQKNPTAFYLCASSTSREPAYEQYFGPGTRLTVT.

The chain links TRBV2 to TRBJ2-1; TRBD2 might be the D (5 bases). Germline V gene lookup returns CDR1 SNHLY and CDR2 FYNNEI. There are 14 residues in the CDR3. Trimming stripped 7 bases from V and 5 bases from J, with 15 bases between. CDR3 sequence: CASKEVPTNNEQFF. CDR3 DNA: TGTGCCAGCAAGGAGGTCCCGACTAACAATGAGCAGTTCTTC. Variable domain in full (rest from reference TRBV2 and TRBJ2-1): EPEVTQTPSHQVTQMGQEVILRCVPISNHLYFYWYRQILGQKVEFLVSFYNNEISEKSEIFDDQFSVERPDGSNFTLKIRSTKLEDSAMYFCASKEVPTNNEQFFGPGTRLTVL.

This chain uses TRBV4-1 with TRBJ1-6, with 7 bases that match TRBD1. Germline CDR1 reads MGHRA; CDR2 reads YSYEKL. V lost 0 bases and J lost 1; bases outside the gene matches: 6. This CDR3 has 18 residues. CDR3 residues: CASSQESRDSSYNSPLHF. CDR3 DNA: TGCGCCAGCAGCCAAGAAAGTAGGGACAGTTCCTATAATTCACCCCTCCACTTT.

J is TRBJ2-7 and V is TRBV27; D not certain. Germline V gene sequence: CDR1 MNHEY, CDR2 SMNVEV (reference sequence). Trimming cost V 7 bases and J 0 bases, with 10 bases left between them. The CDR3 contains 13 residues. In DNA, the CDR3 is TGTGCCAGCACCCGGAGAGGCTCCTACGAGCAGTACTTC. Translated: CASTRRGSYEQYF.

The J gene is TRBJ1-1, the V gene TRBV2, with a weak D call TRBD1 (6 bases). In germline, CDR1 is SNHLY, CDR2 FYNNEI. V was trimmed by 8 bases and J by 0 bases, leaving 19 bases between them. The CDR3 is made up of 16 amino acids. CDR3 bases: TGTGCCAGCGAGTCGGACGCGGGGGCAGTGAACACTGAAGCTTTCTTT. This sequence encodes CASESDAGAVNTEAFF.

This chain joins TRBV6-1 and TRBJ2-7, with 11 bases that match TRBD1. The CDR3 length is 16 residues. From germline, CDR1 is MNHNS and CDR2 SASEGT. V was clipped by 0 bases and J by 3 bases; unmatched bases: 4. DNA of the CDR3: TGTGCCAGCAGTGAAGCGTACGGGACAGGGGGCTACGAGCAGTACTTC. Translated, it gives CASSEAYGTGGYEQYF.

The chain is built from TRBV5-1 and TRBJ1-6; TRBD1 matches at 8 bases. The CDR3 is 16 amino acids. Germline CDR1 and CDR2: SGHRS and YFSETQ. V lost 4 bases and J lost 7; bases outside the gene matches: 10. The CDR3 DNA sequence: TGCGCCAGCAGCGCGGACAGGGACCCCTGGAATTCACCCCTCCACTTT. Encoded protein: CASSADRDPWNSPLHF. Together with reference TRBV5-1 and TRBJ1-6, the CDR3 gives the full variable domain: KAGVTQTPRYLIKTRGQQVTLSCSPISGHRSVSWYQQTPGQGLQFLFEYFSETQRNKGNFPGRFSGRQFSNSRSEMNVSTLELGDSALYLCASSADRDPWNSPLHFGNGTRLTVT.

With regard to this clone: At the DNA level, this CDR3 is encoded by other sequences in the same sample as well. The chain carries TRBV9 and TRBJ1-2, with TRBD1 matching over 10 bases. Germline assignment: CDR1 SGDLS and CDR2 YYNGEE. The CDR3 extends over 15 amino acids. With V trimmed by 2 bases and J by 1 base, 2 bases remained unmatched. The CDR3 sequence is CASSVGTGVNYGYTF. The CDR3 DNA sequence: TGTGCCAGCAGCGTTGGGACAGGGGTTAACTATGGCTACACCTTC.

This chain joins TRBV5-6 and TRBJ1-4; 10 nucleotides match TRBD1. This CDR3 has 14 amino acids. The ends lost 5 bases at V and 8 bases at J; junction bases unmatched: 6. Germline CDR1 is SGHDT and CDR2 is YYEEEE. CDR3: CASSYDRGPEKLFF. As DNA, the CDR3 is TGTGCCAGCAGTTACGACAGGGGGCCCGAAAAACTGTTTTTT. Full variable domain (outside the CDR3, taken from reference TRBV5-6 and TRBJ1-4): DAGVTQSPTHLIKTRGQQVTLRCSPKSGHDTVSWYQQALGQGPQFIFQYYEEEERQRGNFPDRFSGHQFPNYSSELNVNALLLGDSALYLCASSYDRGPEKLFFGSGTQLSVL.

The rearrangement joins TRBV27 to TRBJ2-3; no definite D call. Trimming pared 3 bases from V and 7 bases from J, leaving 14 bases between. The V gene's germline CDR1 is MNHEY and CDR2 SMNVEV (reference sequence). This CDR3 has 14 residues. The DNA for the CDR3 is TGTGCCAGCAGTTTCTTGGCTAGTCCTCATACGCAGTATTTT. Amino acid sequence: CASSFLASPHTQYF.

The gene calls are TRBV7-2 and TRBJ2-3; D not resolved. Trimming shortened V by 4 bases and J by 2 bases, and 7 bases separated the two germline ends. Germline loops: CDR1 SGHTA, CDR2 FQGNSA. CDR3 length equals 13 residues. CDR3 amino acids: CASSSRLTDTQYF. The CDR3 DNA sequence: TGTGCCAGCAGCTCTCGACTCACAGATACGCAGTATTTT.